This TCR beta chain was captured in a study of monozygotic twins with inflammatory bowel disease. TCRdb derives one entry per CDR3 protein from the 5' RACE reads, leaving out DNA. This repertoire includes around 150,000 distinct CDR3 sequences. Germline V lookup: CDR1 DFQATT, CDR2 SNEGSKA (reference sequence). The CDR3 is made up of 14 amino acids. This rearrangement joins TRBV20-1 to TRBJ2-7. The sequence was obtained from a human donor with ulcerative colitis or Crohn's disease, or a healthy co-twin of an affected twin (not recorded which). Specimen: blood. CDR3 sequence: CSARDPYIGYEQYF.